The 27 T cell receptor beta chains presented below share a single source sample, sequenced in a study of identical twins. TCRdb re-derived calls from the 5' RACE reads in MiXCR, one entry per CDR3 protein. The sample shows 690,000 or so distinct CDR3 sequences, 8.6% of them seen only once. These same data were also listed under a study on yellow fever vaccine responses in identical twins.

The sequenced material came from PBMCs. Every receptor here comes from a woman aged 18-29 years in good health.

This clonotype was seen only a few times. This chain links TRBV6-4 with TRBJ2-1, with D perhaps TRBD1 (5 bases). Trimming took off 0 bases at V and 8 bases at J, with 8 bases between the two ends. The CDR3 consists of 13 residues. Per the germline V gene, CDR1 is MRHNA and CDR2 is SNTAGT. The CDR3 protein is CASSDSSRDEQFF. The CDR3 coding sequence is TGTGCCAGCAGTGACTCCTCCAGGGATGAGCAGTTCTTC.

This clonotype was found a few times. The chain couples TRBV10-3 to TRBJ2-7, with a tentative D call TRBD1 (6 bases). CDR1 is ENHRY, CDR2 SYGVKD, per germline. V lost 10 bases to trimming and J lost 3 bases, with 16 bases between them. The CDR3 has 13 amino acids. CDR3 in amino acids: CATRQEKVYEQYF. In DNA, the CDR3 is TGTGCCACACGACAGGAAAAAGTCTACGAGCAGTACTTC.

This clonotype occurred a few times. The chain has TRBV11-1 and TRBJ2-5, with 8 bases that match TRBD2. Germline V gene data show CDR1 as SGHAT and CDR2 as FQDESV (reference sequence). The junction had 15 bases not matched to a gene; V was cut back by 2 bases and J by 4 bases. The CDR3 loop spans 18 amino acids. This CDR3 reads CASSLTPIAGWGGETQYF. CDR3 bases: TGTGCCAGCAGCTTAACACCCATAGCGGGATGGGGTGGAGAGACCCAGTACTTC.

This clonotype was seen a handful of times. The chain couples TRBV28 to TRBJ2-3; D is possibly TRBD2 (6 bases). CDR1 MDHEN and CDR2 SYDVKM come from the germline V gene. The CDR3 is made up of 16 amino acids. Trimming left V 4 bases short and J 3 bases short, with 17 bases between. The CDR3 is CASSSSGSGKTDTQYF. CDR3 DNA sequence: TGTGCCAGCAGTTCGTCCGGGAGTGGGAAGACAGATACGCAGTATTTT.

Only a few counts were recorded for this clonotype. The J gene is TRBJ2-7, the V gene TRBV20-1; a possible D gene is TRBD1 (6 bases). The CDR3 length is 14 residues. Trimming stripped 0 bases from V and 3 bases from J, with 12 bases between. CDR1 DFQATT and CDR2 SNEGSKA come from the germline V gene (reference sequence). The CDR3 is CSARELTGYYEQYF. The CDR3, as DNA: TGCAGTGCTAGAGAGCTGACAGGATACTACGAGCAGTACTTC.

The chain links TRBV2 to TRBJ2-1; 9 bases align to TRBD2. The CDR3 consists of 15 residues. V shed 4 bases and J 2 bases; nucleotides not matched to a gene: 3. The germline V gene has CDR1 SNHLY and CDR2 FYNNEI. CDR3 bases: TGTGCCAGCAGTGGGGCTAGCGGGACCTACAATGAGCAGTTCTTC. Translated: CASSGASGTYNEQFF.

This clonotype was seen more than once but under ten times. J is TRBJ2-5 and V is TRBV7-2; TRBD2 agrees at 9 bases. The CDR3 is 17 amino acids. The J segment lost 3 bases and the V segment lost 1 base, leaving 9 bases of the junction unmatched. Looked up from germline, CDR1 is SGHTA and CDR2 is FQGNSA. In DNA, the CDR3 is TGTGCCAGCAGCTTAGGGGCAGCGGGGGGCTCAAAAGAGACCCAGTACTTC. Amino acid sequence: CASSLGAAGGSKETQYF. The whole variable domain, remainder taken from reference TRBV7-2 and TRBJ2-5, is GAGVSQSPSNKVTEKGKDVELRCDPISGHTALYWYRQSLGQGLEFLIYFQGNSAPDKSGLPSDRFSAERTGGSVSTLTIQRTQQEDSAVYLCASSLGAAGGSKETQYFGPGTRLLVL.

The sample holds a few counts of this clonotype. CDR3 sequence reads: CAISEWTSGIGEQFF. The CDR3 DNA is TGTGCCATCAGTGAGTGGACTAGCGGGATTGGGGAGCAGTTCTTC. The V call is TRBV10-3, the J call TRBJ2-1; 12 bases fit TRBD2. The CDR3 length is 15 residues. The germline gives CDR1 ENHRY, CDR2 SYGVKD. Trimming took 1 base from V and 10 from J; bases not matched to a gene: 5.

This clonotype was seen only a few times. The chain has TRBV3-1 and TRBJ2-7, with TRBD1 matching over 9 bases. This CDR3 region has 16 residues. Germline V gene sequence: CDR1 LGHDT, CDR2 YNNKEL (reference sequence). With V trimmed by 3 bases and J by 2 bases, 8 bases remained unmatched. The CDR3, as DNA: TGTGCCAGCAGCCAGACGATGACAGGGGGAGCCTACGAGCAGTACTTC. It translates to CASSQTMTGGAYEQYF.

V is TRBV12-3 or TRBV12-4 and J is TRBJ2-2; D is tentatively TRBD1 or TRBD2 (5 bases each). This CDR3 region has 14 residues. V dropped 2 bases and J dropped 6 bases, with 10 bases sitting between them. CDR3 sequence (DNA): TGTGCCAGCAGTTTATCCTGGGGGTCCGGGGAGCTGTTTTTT. Translating it yields CASSLSWGSGELFF.

This clonotype was picked up a small number of times. This chain connects TRBV10-3 to TRBJ2-3, with 10 bases fitting TRBD2. The CDR3 is 13 amino acids. Trimming cost V 8 bases and J 1 base; bases outside gene matches: 0. The germline V gene has CDR1 ENHRY and CDR2 SYGVKD. CDR3 protein: CAIGTSGTDTQYF. The CDR3 nucleotides read TGTGCCATCGGGACTAGCGGCACAGATACGCAGTATTTT.

The CDR3, as DNA: TGTGCCAGCAGTGAGCCGCTTTCTCACCCCACATCCACAGATACGCAGTATTTT. It yields the protein CASSEPLSHPTSTDTQYF. V gene TRBV6-1 combines with J gene TRBJ2-3; D remains ambiguous. The CDR3 length is 18 residues. Germline CDR1 reads MNHNS; CDR2 reads SASEGT. V was trimmed by 3 bases and J by 2 bases, leaving 21 bases between them.

V and J are TRBV19 and TRBJ2-7; a possible D gene is TRBD2 (5 bases). Between the trimmed V and J ends, which lost 6 bases and 5 bases, there was a span of 23 bases. Germline CDR1 and CDR2: LNHDA and SQIVND (reference sequence). This CDR3 is built from 16 residues. Written as DNA, the CDR3 is TGTGCCAGTAGCCTAAAGACTCAACTAGTCACGGACGAGCAGTACTTC. This encodes CASSLKTQLVTDEQYF.

This clonotype was recorded a few times. V usage is TRBV5-1 and J usage is TRBJ2-2; D may be TRBD2 (5 bases). The CDR3 is made up of 14 amino acids. The germline V gene encodes CDR1 SGHRS and CDR2 YFSETQ. The V end was cut by 3 bases, the J end by 4 bases, with 10 bases between. DNA of the CDR3: TGCGCCAGCAGCTGGGCTGAGGGCACCGGGGAGCTGTTTTTT. Protein: CASSWAEGTGELFF. Full variable domain (remainder filled in from reference TRBV5-1 and TRBJ2-2): KAGVTQTPRYLIKTRGQQVTLSCSPISGHRSVSWYQQTPGQGLQFLFEYFSETQRNKGNFPGRFSGRQFSNSRSEMNVSTLELGDSALYLCASSWAEGTGELFFGEGSRLTVL.

At least ten counts were recorded for this clonotype. The CDR3 is CASSLLESEAFF. Written as DNA, the CDR3 is TGTGCCAGCAGCTTACTGGAGAGTGAAGCTTTCTTT. V and J are TRBV7-9 and TRBJ1-1; D gene ambiguous. V gave up 2 bases and J gave up 7 bases, with 8 bases separating them. Germline CDR1 SEHNR, CDR2 FQNEAQ (reference sequence). CDR3 length: 12 amino acids.

The chain has TRBV25-1 and TRBJ1-6; the match to TRBD1 covers 10 bases. Germline CDR1 reads MGHDK; CDR2 reads SYGVNS. The CDR3 is 15 residues long. The V gene end was trimmed by 4 bases and the J gene end by 8 bases; junction bases not matched to a gene: 5. The CDR3 coding sequence is TGTGCCAGCAGTGGATGGACAGGGGGTGATTCACCCCTCCACTTT. Amino acid sequence: CASSGWTGGDSPLHF.

The V gene is TRBV10-3, the J gene TRBJ2-1, with 14 bases lining up with TRBD2. CDR1 and CDR2 from the germline V gene are ENHRY and SYGVKD. V lost 2 bases and J lost 6; bases outside the gene matches: 6. The CDR3 runs to 17 residues. The CDR3 coding sequence is TGTGCCATCAGTGAGACGGGACTAGCGGGAGTTAGCAATGAGCAGTTCTTC. Protein sequence: CAISETGLAGVSNEQFF.

The J gene is TRBJ2-3, the V gene TRBV20-1; TRBD1 is a possible D gene (6 bases). The ends were cut back, 0 bases at V and 5 bases at J, with 12 bases in the middle. CDR1 DFQATT and CDR2 SNEGSKA come from the germline V gene (reference sequence). The CDR3 consists of 14 residues. The CDR3 loop reads CSARDRTVRDTQYF. The CDR3 bases are TGCAGTGCTAGAGACAGGACAGTGAGAGATACGCAGTATTTT.

This chain joins TRBV5-1 and TRBJ2-2; 8 positions agree with TRBD1. The CDR3 spans 17 residues. Per the germline V gene, CDR1 is SGHRS and CDR2 is YFSETQ. The V gene end was trimmed by 4 bases and the J gene end by 4 bases; junction bases not matched to a gene: 12. In DNA form, the CDR3 reads TGCGCCAGCAGCCGATTGATGGGACAGGTGTCCACCGGGGAGCTGTTTTTT. This codes for CASSRLMGQVSTGELFF.

This clonotype has a handful of counts. The chain couples TRBV6-4 to TRBJ2-7, with TRBD2 as a possible D gene (5 bases). This CDR3 comprises 14 residues. Trimming left V 7 bases short and J 0 bases short, with 13 bases between. Germline values: CDR1 MRHNA, CDR2 SNTAGT. The CDR3 region has the DNA TGTGCCAGCAACCTGGACTTCCGCTCCTACGAGCAGTACTTC. Its protein product is CASNLDFRSYEQYF.

This rearrangement joins TRBV5-1 to TRBJ2-5; tentative D call: TRBD2 (6 bases). Germline V gives CDR1 SGHRS, CDR2 YFSETQ. CDR3 size: 15 residues. The germline V and J ends were trimmed by 0 bases and 5 bases, with 14 bases remaining between them. The chain's CDR3 is CASSLVFTGDETQYF. The CDR3 nucleotides read TGCGCCAGCAGCTTGGTCTTCACGGGGGATGAGACCCAGTACTTC.

There are many counts of this clonotype. DNA of the CDR3: TGCGCCAGCAGAGGTCCCAATGAGCAGTTCTTC. As protein: CASRGPNEQFF. The V and J genes are TRBV5-1 and TRBJ2-1; D unresolved. The CDR3 is made up of 11 amino acids. V was clipped by 5 bases and J by 6 bases, with 6 bases between them. From germline, CDR1 is SGHRS and CDR2 YFSETQ.

This clonotype has a handful of counts. The chain links TRBV14 to TRBJ2-6; 7 nucleotides match TRBD1. V shed 1 base, J shed 2 bases, and the junction held 14 bases outside the gene matches. CDR1 SGHDN and CDR2 FVKESK come from the germline V gene. This CDR3 has 20 residues. The CDR3 region is CASSQVPKTGKSPGANVLTF. CDR3 bases: TGTGCCAGCAGCCAAGTCCCTAAGACAGGGAAATCTCCTGGGGCCAACGTCCTGACTTTC.

This clonotype has just a few counts. V usage is TRBV4-2 and J usage is TRBJ2-1; no firm D call. The CDR3 runs to 14 residues. V lost 4 bases to trimming and J lost 6 bases, with 13 bases between them. Germline CDR1 is LGHNA and CDR2 is YNFKEQ. This CDR3 is CASSLRPQGNEQFF. CDR3 DNA: TGTGCCAGCAGCCTCCGACCCCAAGGCAATGAGCAGTTCTTC.

In this sample, this clonotype turned up many times. The rearrangement uses TRBV4-2 and TRBJ2-7; D ambiguous. V lost 4 bases, J lost 0 bases, and 16 bases lay in between. This CDR3 has 16 residues. Per germline, CDR1 LGHNA and CDR2 YNFKEQ. CDR3 nucleotide sequence: TGTGCCAGCAGCCCACTCCTGCGCGGAAGCTCCTACGAGCAGTACTTC. Its translation is CASSPLLRGSSYEQYF.

This clonotype was detected many times. The chain recombines TRBV28 with TRBJ2-1, with 8 bases fitting TRBD2. V trimming: 3 bases; J trimming: 5 bases; junction bases outside the gene matches: 9. CDR1 and CDR2 (germline): MDHEN, SYDVKM. The CDR3 length is 16 residues. CDR3 coding DNA: TGTGCCAGCAGTTTCCCGGGGGGGCGCGTCGACAATGAGCAGTTCTTC. It is translated as CASSFPGGRVDNEQFF.

This clonotype showed up many times. The chain recombines TRBV29-1 with TRBJ2-2; 7 bases align to TRBD2. Germline CDR1 SQVTM, CDR2 ANQGSEA. Unmatched junction bases numbered 8, after V lost 4 bases and J lost 6 bases. This CDR3 contains 14 residues. The CDR3 region is CSVARTSLSGELFF. The CDR3 bases are TGCAGCGTTGCTCGGACTAGTCTCTCCGGGGAGCTGTTTTTT.